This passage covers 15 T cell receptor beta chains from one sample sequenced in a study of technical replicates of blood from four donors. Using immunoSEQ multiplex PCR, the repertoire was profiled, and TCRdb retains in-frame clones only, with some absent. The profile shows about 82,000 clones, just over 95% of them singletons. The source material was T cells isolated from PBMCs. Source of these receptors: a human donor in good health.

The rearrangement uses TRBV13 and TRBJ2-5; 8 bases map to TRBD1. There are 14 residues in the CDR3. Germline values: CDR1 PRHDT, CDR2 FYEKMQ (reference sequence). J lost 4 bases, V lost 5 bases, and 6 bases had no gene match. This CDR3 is CASSDRGRVETQYF. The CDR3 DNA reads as TGTGCCAGCAGCGACAGGGGTCGAGTAGAGACCCAGTACTTC.

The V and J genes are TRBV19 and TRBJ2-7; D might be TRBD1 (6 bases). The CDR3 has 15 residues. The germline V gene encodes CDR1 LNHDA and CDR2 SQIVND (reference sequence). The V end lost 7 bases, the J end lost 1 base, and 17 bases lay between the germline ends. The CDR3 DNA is TGTGCCAGTAAACCCTGGGACACATTGTCCTACGAGCAGTACTTC. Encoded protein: CASKPWDTLSYEQYF.

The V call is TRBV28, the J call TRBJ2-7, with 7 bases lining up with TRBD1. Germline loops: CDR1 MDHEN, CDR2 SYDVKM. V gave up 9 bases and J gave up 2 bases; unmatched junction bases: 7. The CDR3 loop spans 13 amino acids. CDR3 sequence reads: CASQGQATYEQYF. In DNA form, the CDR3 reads TGTGCCAGTCAAGGACAGGCTACCTACGAGCAGTACTTC.

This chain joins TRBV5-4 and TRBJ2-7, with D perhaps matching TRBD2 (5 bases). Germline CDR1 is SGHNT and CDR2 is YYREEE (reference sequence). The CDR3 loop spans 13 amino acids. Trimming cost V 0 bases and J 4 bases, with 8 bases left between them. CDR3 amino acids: CASSLVEGYEQYF. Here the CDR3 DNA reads TGTGCCAGCAGCTTGGTAGAGGGTTACGAGCAGTACTTC.

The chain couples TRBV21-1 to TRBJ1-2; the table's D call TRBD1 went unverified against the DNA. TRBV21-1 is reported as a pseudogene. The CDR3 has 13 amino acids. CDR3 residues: CASSKARGYGYTF. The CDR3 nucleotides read TGTGCCAGCAGCAAAGCAAGGGGCTATGGCTACACCTTC.

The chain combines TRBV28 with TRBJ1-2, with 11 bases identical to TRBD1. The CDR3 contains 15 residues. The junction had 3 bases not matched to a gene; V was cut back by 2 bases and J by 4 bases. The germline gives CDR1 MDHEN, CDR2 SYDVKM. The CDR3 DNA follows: TGTGCCAGCAGTTTAGGACAGGGGGCCAGCTATGGCTACACCTTC. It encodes CASSLGQGASYGYTF.

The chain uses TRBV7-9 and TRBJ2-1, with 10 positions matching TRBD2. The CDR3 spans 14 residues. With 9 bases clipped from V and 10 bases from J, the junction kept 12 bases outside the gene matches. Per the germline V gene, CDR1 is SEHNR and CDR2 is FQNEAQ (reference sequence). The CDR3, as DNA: TGTGCCAGTTCCGCTAGCGGGAGCGAACGGGAGCAGTTCTTC. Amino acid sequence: CASSASGSEREQFF.

The CDR3 is CASSQFRTSGYTGELFF. The CDR3 DNA reads as TGTGCCAGCAGCCAGTTCAGGACTAGCGGGTACACCGGGGAGCTGTTTTTT. The chain employs TRBV7-3 and TRBJ2-2; TRBD2 matches 11 bases. Germline trimming cut 5 bases from V and 3 bases from J; bases unmatched to any gene: 8. The CDR3 sequence is 17 residues long. CDR1 and CDR2 from the germline V gene are SGHTA and FQGTGA.

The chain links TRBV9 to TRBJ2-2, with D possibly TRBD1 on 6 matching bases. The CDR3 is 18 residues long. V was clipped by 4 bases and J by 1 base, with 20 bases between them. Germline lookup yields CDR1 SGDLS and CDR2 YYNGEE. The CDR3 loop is CASSPYPQGIENTGELFF. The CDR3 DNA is TGTGCCAGCAGCCCCTATCCACAGGGAATCGAGAACACCGGGGAGCTGTTTTTT.

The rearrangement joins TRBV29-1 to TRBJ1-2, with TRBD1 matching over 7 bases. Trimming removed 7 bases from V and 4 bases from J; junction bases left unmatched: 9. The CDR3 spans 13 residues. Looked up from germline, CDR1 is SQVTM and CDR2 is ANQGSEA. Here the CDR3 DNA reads TGCAGCGATACACAGGGGTTGGTCTATGGCTACACCTTC. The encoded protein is CSDTQGLVYGYTF.

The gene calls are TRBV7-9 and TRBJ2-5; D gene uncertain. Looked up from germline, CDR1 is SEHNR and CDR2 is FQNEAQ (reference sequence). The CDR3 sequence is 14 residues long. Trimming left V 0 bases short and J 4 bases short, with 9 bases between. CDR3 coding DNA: TGTGCCAGCAGCTTAGCCGGAGACTCAGAGACCCAGTACTTC. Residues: CASSLAGDSETQYF.

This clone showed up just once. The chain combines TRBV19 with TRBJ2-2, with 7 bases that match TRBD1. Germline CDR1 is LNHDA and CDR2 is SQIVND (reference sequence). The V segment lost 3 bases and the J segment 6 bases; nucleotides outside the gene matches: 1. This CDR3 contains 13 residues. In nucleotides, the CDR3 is TGTGCCAGTAGTATGACAGGGCCCGGGGAGCTGTTTTTT. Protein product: CASSMTGPGELFF.

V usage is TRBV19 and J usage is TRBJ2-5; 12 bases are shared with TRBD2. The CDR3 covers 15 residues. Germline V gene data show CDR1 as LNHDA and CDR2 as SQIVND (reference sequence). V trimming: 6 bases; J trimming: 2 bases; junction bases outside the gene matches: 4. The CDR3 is CASSQGLAGQETQYF. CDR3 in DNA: TGTGCCAGTAGCCAAGGACTAGCGGGGCAAGAGACCCAGTACTTC.

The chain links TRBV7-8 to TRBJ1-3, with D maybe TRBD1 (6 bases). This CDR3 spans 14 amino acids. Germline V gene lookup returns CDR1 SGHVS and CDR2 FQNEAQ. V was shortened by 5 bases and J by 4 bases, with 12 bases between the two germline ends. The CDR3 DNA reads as TGTGCCAGCAGCCCCGTGGGGGCCGGAAACACCATATATTTT. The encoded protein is CASSPVGAGNTIYF. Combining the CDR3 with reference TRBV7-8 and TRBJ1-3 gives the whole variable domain GAGVSQSPRYKVAKRGQDVALRCDPISGHVSLFWYQQALGQGPEFLTYFQNEAQLDKSGLPSDRFFAERPEGSVSTLKIQRTQQEDSAVYLCASSPVGAGNTIYFGEGSWLTVV.

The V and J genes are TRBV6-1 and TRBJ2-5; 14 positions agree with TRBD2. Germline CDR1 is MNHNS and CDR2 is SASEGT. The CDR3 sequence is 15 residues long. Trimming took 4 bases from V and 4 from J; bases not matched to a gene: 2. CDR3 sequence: CASSGLAGGPETQYF. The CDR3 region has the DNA TGTGCCAGCAGTGGACTAGCGGGAGGGCCAGAGACCCAGTACTTC.